This TCR beta chain was identified during a study of blood T cells in healthy people across ages. The study's findings and limits: Correlation between TCR beta diversity and naive T cell percentage was strong.

The V gene's germline CDR1 is ENHRY and CDR2 SYGVKD. V was pared by 4 bases and J by 2 bases, with 17 bases between. The CDR3 length is 16 residues. About this clonotype: Its antigen remains unknown.

The authors ran a second PCR of roughly 6 to 12 cycles using a sample-barcoded 5' primer and a J-beta primer mix. TCRdb analysed the 5' RACE reads with MiXCR anew, one entry per CDR3 protein. The sample includes 1,300,000 or so distinct CDR3 sequences, around 55% of them seen just once. The receptor comes from a man between 18 and 35 years old in good health. Input material: blood. This chain joins TRBV10-3 and TRBJ2-5, with D perhaps matching TRBD2 (6 bases). CDR3 DNA: TGTGCCATCAGTGCGGACGTTGCGGGGACGCAAGAGACCCAGTACTTC. Its protein product is CAISADVAGTQETQYF.